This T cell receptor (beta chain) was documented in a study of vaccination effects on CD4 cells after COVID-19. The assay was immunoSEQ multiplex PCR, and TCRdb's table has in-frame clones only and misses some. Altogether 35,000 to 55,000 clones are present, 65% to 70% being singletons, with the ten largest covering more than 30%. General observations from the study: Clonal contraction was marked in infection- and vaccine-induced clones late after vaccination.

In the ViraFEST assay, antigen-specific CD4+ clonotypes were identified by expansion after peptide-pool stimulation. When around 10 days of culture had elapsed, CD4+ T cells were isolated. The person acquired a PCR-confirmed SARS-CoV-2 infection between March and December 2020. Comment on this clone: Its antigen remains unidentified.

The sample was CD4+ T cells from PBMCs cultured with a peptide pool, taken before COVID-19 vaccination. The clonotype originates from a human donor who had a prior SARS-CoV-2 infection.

The chain's CDR3 is CASSGGRAEAFF. The DNA of the CDR3 is TGTGCCAGCAGTGGAGGGCGGGCTGAAGCTTTCTTT. The chain uses TRBV6-2 or TRBV6-3 and TRBJ1-1; D is uncertain. CDR1 MNHEY and CDR2 SVGEGT come from the germline V gene. The germline V and J ends were trimmed by 5 bases and 6 bases, with 10 bases remaining between them. The CDR3 is made up of 12 amino acids.